This is a list of T cell receptor beta chains from one sample in a study of T cells after yellow fever vaccination. TCRdb re-called the 5' RACE reads through MiXCR, storing one row per CDR3 protein. This sample carries about 96,000 distinct CDR3 sequences, 8% to 10% of them seen once, and the ten largest clones take around 16%. Sample: CD8+ T cells not binding an NS4B(214-222) dextramer, sorted from PBMCs, taken more than 14 days after the first yellow fever vaccination. Receptors were obtained from a man aged 18 to 30 who received the YFV17D yellow fever vaccine. The CDR3 runs from the conserved cysteine through the conserved F or W. D genes are given only for firm matches. Not all rows give a size; the values are once, few, many and, for expanded clones, a class.

v_gene,j_gene,abundance,d_gene,CDR3aa,CDR3nt
TRBV12-3/TRBV12-4,TRBJ1-5,few,NA,CASSPQGLGNQPQHF,TGTGCCAGCAGCCCCCAGGGGCTAGGCAATCAGCCCCAGCATTTT
TRBV27,TRBJ2-1,NA,TRBD2,CASSYTTDSGTYNEQFF,TGTGCCAGCAGTTACACTACCGATAGCGGGACCTACAATGAGCAGTTCTTC
TRBV5-6,TRBJ1-5,few,NA,CASSLQLGNQPQHF,TGTGCCAGCAGCTTGCAGCTGGGCAATCAGCCCCAGCATTTT
TRBV20-1,TRBJ2-3,few,TRBD2,CSARTLLAGEWDTQYF,TGCAGTGCTAGGACCCTACTAGCGGGGGAGTGGGATACGCAGTATTTT
TRBV7-9,TRBJ1-1,NA,NA,CASRLGDLEAFF,TGTGCCAGCCGGCTGGGCGACCTTGAAGCTTTCTTT
TRBV5-6,TRBJ1-4,NA,NA,CASSFRVPDEKLFF,TGTGCCAGCAGCTTCAGAGTACCCGATGAAAAACTGTTTTTT
TRBV5-1,TRBJ1-1,NA,NA,CASSLTGRTEAFF,TGCGCCAGCAGCTTGACAGGGAGAACTGAAGCTTTCTTT
TRBV29-1,TRBJ1-3,few,NA,CSVPGSRNTIYF,TGCAGCGTACCGGGCTCAAGAAACACCATATATTTT
TRBV7-9,TRBJ1-6,NA,NA,CASSAGDHNSPLHF,TGTGCCAGCAGCGCAGGGGACCATAATTCACCCCTCCACTTT
TRBV9,TRBJ2-5,NA,TRBD2,CASSGLAGAYQETQYF,TGTGCCAGCAGCGGCCTAGCGGGGGCGTACCAAGAGACCCAGTACTTC
TRBV5-5,TRBJ1-5,NA,NA,CASSEGYSNQPQHF,TGTGCCAGCAGCGAGGGATATAGCAATCAGCCCCAGCATTTT
TRBV12-3/TRBV12-4,TRBJ2-7,many,NA,CASRGDLGYEQYF,TGTGCCAGCAGGGGGGATTTGGGCTACGAGCAGTACTTC
TRBV6-2/TRBV6-3,TRBJ1-4,few,NA,CASSPPRTEKLFF,TGTGCCAGCAGTCCGCCTCGAACCGAAAAACTGTTTTTT
TRBV7-8,TRBJ1-4,few,NA,CASSHSATNEKLFF,TGTGCCAGCAGCCACAGTGCAACTAATGAAAAACTGTTTTTT
TRBV12-3/TRBV12-4,TRBJ2-1,NA,NA,CASRGGTYYNEQFF,TGTGCCAGCAGGGGCGGGACTTATTACAATGAGCAGTTCTTC
TRBV6-2/TRBV6-3,TRBJ2-7,many,TRBD1,CASSYPGQGVYEQYF,TGTGCCAGCAGCTACCCCGGACAGGGTGTTTACGAGCAGTACTTC
TRBV24-1,TRBJ1-2,NA,NA,CATSDSTGSRGYTF,TGTGCCACCAGTGATTCGACAGGTAGTCGTGGCTACACCTTC
TRBV7-2,TRBJ2-5,few,TRBD2,CASSFWGGIQETQYF,TGTGCCAGCAGCTTTTGGGGGGGGATTCAAGAGACCCAGTACTTC
TRBV6-2/TRBV6-3,TRBJ2-3,NA,NA,CASSVGADTQYF,TGTGCCAGCAGTGTGGGCGCCGATACGCAGTATTTT
TRBV20-1,TRBJ2-2,NA,TRBD1,CSAPPGGPNTGELFF,TGCAGTGCCCCCCCAGGGGGCCCGAACACCGGGGAGCTGTTTTTT
TRBV5-1,TRBJ2-4,NA,NA,CASSHIGVDEGNIQYF,TGCGCCAGCAGCCACATCGGGGTGGATGAGGGAAACATTCAGTACTTC
TRBV7-6,TRBJ2-3,NA,TRBD2,CASSRTSLSTDTQYF,TGTGCCAGCAGCCGGACTAGCCTTAGCACAGATACGCAGTATTTT
TRBV6-2/TRBV6-3,TRBJ2-2,few,TRBD1,CASSYRDRVGTGELFF,TGTGCCAGCAGTTATAGAGACAGGGTCGGCACCGGGGAGCTGTTTTTT
TRBV10-3,TRBJ2-7,NA,NA,CAIRDSLYEQYF,TGTGCCATCAGGGATTCACTATACGAGCAGTACTTC
TRBV7-9,TRBJ1-4,few,TRBD1,CASRGDRAEKLFF,TGTGCCAGCCGTGGGGACAGGGCCGAAAAACTGTTTTTT
TRBV28,TRBJ2-2,NA,NA,CASSPGTFGELFF,TGTGCCAGCAGTCCCGGGACTTTCGGGGAGCTGTTTTTT
TRBV7-9,TRBJ2-2,NA,TRBD2,CASRIPGLRTGELFF,TGTGCCAGCAGAATACCGGGACTACGCACCGGGGAGCTGTTTTTT
TRBV12-3/TRBV12-4,TRBJ1-3,NA,TRBD1,CASRLPGQGSSGNTIYF,TGTGCCAGCAGGCTACCGGGACAGGGCAGCTCTGGAAACACCATATATTTT
TRBV6-1,TRBJ1-5,few,NA,CASSEAKGGNQPQHF,TGTGCCAGCAGTGAAGCGAAGGGTGGCAATCAGCCCCAGCATTTT
TRBV4-1,TRBJ1-1,NA,NA,CASSQDWFNTEAFF,TGCGCCAGCAGCCAAGATTGGTTTAACACTGAAGCTTTCTTT
TRBV29-1,TRBJ2-1,few,NA,CSYIILPRNEQFF,TGCAGTTACATCATCCTTCCCCGCAATGAGCAGTTCTTC
TRBV12-3/TRBV12-4,TRBJ2-7,NA,NA,CASGPNPYEQYF,TGTGCCAGCGGACCCAACCCCTACGAGCAGTACTTC